At least ten counts were recorded for the clone carrying this T cell receptor beta chain. MiXCR, applied by TCRdb to the 5' RACE reads, yields one record per CDR3 protein. The data show tens of thousands of distinct CDR3 sequences, around 8.6% seen once. This sample stems from a study of spatial heterogeneity in lung cancer. Study as a whole: Alpha-chain detections were consistently fewer than beta-chain detections among the sequences.

Indicated time point: sample taken at primary tumor resection. The sequenced material consisted of unsorted whole RNA from tumor, nontumor lung or frozen PBMC. Donors were under 90 untreated early-stage non-small cell lung cancer patients. Germline values: CDR1 SQVTM, CDR2 ANQGSEA. V shed 7 bases, J shed 4 bases, and the junction held 5 bases outside the gene matches. CDR3 length equals 14 residues. The material was PBMCs, obtained at surgery. V gene TRBV29-1 combines with J gene TRBJ2-3, with 13 bases that match TRBD2. The sequence came from a male donor with early-stage non-small cell lung cancer. CDR3 coding DNA: TGCAGCGCGACTAGCGGGAGGTGGGCAGATACGCAGTATTTT. It yields the protein CSATSGRWADTQYF.